This T cell receptor (beta chain) comes out of a study of blood T cell repertoires in COVID-19. The wider study: Specimens from acute and convalescent COVID-19 originated in the United States, Italy and Spain.

Between the trimmed V and J ends, which lost 6 bases and 8 bases, there was a span of 11 bases. In germline, CDR1 is MNHEY, CDR2 SVGAGI. The CDR3 covers 13 residues. Methods used by the authors: Reference gene primer amplification in the assay estimated nucleated cell counts. Generated by immunoSEQ multiplex PCR, the TCRdb table keeps only in-frame clones and is missing some. D and trimming were read from the DNA, whereas the V and J calls and clone size are those reported in that table. The sample includes 90,000 to 110,000 clones, over 80% seen only once; the top ten take 1.1%. The chain is built from TRBV6-5 and TRBJ1-6; D may be TRBD1 (5 bases). What was sequenced was peripheral blood. This clonotype originated in a human donor in a cohort sampled during active COVID-19. The CDR3 region has the DNA TGTGCCAGCAGGAGGACATCGGATTCACCCCTCCACTTT. It yields the protein CASRRTSDSPLHF.